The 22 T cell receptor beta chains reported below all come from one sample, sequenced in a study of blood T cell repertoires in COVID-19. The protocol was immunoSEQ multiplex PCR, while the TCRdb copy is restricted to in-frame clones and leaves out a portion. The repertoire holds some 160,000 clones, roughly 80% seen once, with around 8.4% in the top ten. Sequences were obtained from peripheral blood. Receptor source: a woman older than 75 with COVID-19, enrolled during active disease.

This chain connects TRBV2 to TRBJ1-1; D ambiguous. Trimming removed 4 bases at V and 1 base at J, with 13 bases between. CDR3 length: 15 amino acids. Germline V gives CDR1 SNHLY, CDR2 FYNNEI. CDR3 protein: CASSASPAANTEAFF. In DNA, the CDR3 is TGTGCCAGCAGTGCATCCCCGGCGGCGAACACTGAAGCTTTCTTT.

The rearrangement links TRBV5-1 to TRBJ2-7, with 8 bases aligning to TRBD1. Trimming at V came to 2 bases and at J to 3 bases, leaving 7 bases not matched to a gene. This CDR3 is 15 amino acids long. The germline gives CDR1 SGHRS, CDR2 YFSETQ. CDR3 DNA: TGCGCCAGCAGCTTTGGACAGGGTCGATTCTACGAGCAGTACTTC. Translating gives CASSFGQGRFYEQYF.

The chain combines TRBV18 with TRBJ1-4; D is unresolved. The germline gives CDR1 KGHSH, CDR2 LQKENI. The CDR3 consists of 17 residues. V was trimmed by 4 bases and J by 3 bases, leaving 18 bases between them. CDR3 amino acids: CASSQNTLQAANEKLFF. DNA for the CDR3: TGTGCCAGCTCACAAAACACATTACAAGCGGCTAATGAAAAACTGTTTTTT.

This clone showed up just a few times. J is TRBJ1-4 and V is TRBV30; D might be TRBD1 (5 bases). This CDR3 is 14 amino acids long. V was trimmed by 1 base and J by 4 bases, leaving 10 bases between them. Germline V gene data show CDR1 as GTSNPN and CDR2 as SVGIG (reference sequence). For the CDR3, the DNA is TGTGCCTGGAGTGCCCGACAGTTTAATGAAAAACTGTTTTTT. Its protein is CAWSARQFNEKLFF.

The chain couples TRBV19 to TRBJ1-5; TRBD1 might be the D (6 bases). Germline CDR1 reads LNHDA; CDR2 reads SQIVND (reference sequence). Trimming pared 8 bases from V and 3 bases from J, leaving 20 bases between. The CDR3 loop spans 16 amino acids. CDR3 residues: CASRTTGRDTNQPQHF. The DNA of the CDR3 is TGTGCCAGTCGCACCACAGGCCGGGACACCAATCAGCCCCAGCATTTT.

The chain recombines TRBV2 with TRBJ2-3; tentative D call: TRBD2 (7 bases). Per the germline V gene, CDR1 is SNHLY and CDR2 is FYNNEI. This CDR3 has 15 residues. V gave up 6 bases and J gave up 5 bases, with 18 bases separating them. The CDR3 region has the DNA TGTGCCAGCAGCCTAAGCGGGGACAAGGGAGATACGCAGTATTTT. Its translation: CASSLSGDKGDTQYF.

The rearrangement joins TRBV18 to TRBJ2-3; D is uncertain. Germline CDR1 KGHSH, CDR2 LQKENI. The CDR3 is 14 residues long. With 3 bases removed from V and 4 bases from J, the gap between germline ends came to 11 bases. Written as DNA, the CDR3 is TGTGCCAGCTCACCGGAGACCGCCCCAGATACGCAGTATTTT. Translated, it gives CASSPETAPDTQYF. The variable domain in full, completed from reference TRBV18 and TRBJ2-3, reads NAGVMQNPRHLVRRRGQEARLRCSPMKGHSHVYWYRQLPEEGLKFMVYLQKENIIDESGMPKERFSAEFPKEGPSILRIQQVVRGDSAAYFCASSPETAPDTQYFGPGTRLTVL.

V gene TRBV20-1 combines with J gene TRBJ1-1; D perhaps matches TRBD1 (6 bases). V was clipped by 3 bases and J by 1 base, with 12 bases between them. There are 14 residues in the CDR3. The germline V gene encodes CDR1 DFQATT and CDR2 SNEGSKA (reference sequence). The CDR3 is CSASNVDRNTEAFF. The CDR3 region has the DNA TGCAGTGCTAGTAATGTGGACAGGAACACTGAAGCTTTCTTT.

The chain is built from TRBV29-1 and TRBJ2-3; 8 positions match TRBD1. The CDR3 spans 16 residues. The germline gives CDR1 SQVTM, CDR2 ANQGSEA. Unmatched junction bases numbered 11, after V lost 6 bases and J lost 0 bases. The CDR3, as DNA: TGCAGCGTCGCAGGGGGCGGGGTCCTTAGCACAGATACGCAGTATTTT. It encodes CSVAGGGVLSTDTQYF.

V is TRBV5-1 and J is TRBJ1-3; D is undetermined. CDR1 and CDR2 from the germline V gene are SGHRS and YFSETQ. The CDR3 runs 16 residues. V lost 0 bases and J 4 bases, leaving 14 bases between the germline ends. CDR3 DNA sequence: TGCGCCAGCAGCTTGGAGCTTACCACGGGGGGAAACACCATATATTTT. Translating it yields CASSLELTTGGNTIYF.

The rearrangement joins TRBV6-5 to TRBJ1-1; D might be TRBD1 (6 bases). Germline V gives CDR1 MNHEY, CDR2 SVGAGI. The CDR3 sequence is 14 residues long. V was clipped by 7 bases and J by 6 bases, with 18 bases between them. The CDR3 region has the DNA TGTGCCAGCACTACCCAGGGGCAGGGCGCTGAAGCTTTCTTT. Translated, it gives CASTTQGQGAEAFF.

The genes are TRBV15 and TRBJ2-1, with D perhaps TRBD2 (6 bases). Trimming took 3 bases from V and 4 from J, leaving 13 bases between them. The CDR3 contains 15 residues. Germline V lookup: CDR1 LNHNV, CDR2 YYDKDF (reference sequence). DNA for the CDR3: TGTGCCACCAGCAGTGCGCTAGCGCGGTACAATGAGCAGTTCTTC. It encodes CATSSALARYNEQFF.

The chain's CDR3 is CSASLGTDSNQPQHF. The CDR3 DNA follows: TGCAGTGCTAGTTTGGGCACCGATAGCAATCAGCCCCAGCATTTT. The chain combines TRBV20-1 with TRBJ1-5, with D unclear. This CDR3 is 15 amino acids long. Germline V CDR1 and CDR2: DFQATT, SNEGSKA (reference sequence). The V end was cut by 3 bases, the J end by 0 bases, with 12 bases between.

CDR3 nucleotide sequence: TGTGCCAGCAGCCCTGCGGTCTGGGGCCAGTATAGCAATCAGCCCCAGCATTTT. Translated, it gives CASSPAVWGQYSNQPQHF. The V call is TRBV2, the J call TRBJ1-5, with D possibly being TRBD1 (5 bases). Germline V CDR1 and CDR2: SNHLY, FYNNEI. This CDR3 region has 18 residues. V lost 6 bases and J 0 bases, leaving 21 bases between the germline ends.

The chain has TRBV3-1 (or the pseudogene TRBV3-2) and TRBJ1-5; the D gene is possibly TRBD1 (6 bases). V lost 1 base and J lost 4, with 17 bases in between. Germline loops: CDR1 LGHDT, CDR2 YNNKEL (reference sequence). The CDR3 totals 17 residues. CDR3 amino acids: CASSQAPGGLANQPQHF. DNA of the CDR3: TGTGCCAGCAGCCAAGCCCCGGGGGGGCTAGCAAATCAGCCCCAGCATTTT.

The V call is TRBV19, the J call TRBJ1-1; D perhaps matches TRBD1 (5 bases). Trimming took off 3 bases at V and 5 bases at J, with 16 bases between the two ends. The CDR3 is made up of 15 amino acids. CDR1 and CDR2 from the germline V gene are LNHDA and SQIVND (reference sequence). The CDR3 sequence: CASSMAGNGGTEAFF. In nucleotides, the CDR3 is TGTGCCAGTAGTATGGCCGGGAACGGGGGTACTGAAGCTTTCTTT.

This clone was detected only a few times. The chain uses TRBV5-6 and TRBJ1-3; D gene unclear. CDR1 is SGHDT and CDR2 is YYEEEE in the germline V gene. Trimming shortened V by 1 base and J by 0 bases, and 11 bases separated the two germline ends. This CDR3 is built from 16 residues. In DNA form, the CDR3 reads TGTGCCAGCAGCTTGTCCTACGGACTCTCTGGAAACACCATATATTTT. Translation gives CASSLSYGLSGNTIYF.

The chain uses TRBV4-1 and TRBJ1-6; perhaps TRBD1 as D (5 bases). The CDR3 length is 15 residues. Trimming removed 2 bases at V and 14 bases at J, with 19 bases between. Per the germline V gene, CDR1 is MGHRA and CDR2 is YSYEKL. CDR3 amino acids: CASSQQGLPGVALHF. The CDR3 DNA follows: TGCGCCAGCAGCCAACAGGGCCTCCCTGGAGTAGCCCTCCACTTT.

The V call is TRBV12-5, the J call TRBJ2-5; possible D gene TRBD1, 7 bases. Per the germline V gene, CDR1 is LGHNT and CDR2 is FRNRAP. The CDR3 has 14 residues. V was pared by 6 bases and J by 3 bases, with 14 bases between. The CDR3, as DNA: TGTGCTAGTGGCGGAGGGACAGTCAAAGAGACCCAGTACTTC. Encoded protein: CASGGGTVKETQYF.

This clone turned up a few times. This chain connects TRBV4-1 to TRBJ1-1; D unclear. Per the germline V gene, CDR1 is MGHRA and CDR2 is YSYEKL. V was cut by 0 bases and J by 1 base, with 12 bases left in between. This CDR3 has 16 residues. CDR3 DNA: TGCGCCAGCAGCCAAGATCCCGGCAGGCAGAACACTGAAGCTTTCTTT. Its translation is CASSQDPGRQNTEAFF.

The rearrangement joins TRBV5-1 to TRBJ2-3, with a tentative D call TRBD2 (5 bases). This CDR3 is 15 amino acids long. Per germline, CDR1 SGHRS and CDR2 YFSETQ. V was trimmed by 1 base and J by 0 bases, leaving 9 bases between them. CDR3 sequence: CASSLTEASTDTQYF. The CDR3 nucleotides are TGCGCCAGCAGCTTGACGGAGGCCAGCACAGATACGCAGTATTTT. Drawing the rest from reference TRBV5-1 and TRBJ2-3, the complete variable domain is KAGVTQTPRYLIKTRGQQVTLSCSPISGHRSVSWYQQTPGQGLQFLFEYFSETQRNKGNFPGRFSGRQFSNSRSEMNVSTLELGDSALYLCASSLTEASTDTQYFGPGTRLTVL.

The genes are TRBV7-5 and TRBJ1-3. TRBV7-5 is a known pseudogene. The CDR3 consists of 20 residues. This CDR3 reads CARSPSALPCPSFSGNTIYF. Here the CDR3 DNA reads TGTGCCAGAAGCCCCAGCGCTTTACCGTGTCCGAGCTTCTCTGGAAACACCATATATTTT.